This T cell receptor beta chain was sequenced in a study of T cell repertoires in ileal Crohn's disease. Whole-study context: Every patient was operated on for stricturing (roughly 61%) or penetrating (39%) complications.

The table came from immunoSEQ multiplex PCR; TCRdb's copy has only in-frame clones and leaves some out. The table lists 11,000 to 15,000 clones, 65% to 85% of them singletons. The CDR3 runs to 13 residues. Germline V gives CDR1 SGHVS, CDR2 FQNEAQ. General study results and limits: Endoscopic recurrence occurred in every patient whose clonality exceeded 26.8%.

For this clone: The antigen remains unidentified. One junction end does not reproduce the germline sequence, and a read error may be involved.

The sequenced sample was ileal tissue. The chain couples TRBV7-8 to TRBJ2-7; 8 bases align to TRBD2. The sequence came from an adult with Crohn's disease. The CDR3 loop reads CASSLGLERERDF. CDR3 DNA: TGTGCCAGCAGCTTAGGCCTTGAGCGGGAGAGGGACTTC.